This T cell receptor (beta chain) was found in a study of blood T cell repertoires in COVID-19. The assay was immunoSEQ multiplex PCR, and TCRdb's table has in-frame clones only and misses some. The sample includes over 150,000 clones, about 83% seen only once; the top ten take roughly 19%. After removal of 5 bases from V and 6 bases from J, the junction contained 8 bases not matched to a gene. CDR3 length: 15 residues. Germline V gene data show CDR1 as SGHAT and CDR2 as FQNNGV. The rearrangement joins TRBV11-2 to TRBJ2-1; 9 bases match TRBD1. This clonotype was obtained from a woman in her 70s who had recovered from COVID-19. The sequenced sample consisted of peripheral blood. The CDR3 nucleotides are TGTGCCAGCAGCCCGGACAGGGGACTCCCCAATGAGCAGTTCTTC. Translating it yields CASSPDRGLPNEQFF.